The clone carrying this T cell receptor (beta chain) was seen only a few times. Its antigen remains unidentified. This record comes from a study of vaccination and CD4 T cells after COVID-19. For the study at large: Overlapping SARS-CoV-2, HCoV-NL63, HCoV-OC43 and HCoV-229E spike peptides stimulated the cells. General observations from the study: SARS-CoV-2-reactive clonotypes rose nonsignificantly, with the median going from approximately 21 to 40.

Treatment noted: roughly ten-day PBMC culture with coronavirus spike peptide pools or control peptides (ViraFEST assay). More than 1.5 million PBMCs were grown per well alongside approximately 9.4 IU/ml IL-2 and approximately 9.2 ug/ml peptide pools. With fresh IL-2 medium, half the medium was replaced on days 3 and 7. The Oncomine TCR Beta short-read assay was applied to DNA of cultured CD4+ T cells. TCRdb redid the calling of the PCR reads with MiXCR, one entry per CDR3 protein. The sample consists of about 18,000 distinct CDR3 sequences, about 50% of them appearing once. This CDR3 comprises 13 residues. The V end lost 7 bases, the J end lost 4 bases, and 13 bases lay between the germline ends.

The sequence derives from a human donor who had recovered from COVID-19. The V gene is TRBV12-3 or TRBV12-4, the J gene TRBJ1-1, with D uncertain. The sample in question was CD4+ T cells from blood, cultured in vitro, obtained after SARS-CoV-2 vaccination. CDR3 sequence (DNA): TGTGCCAGCACCTGGACGGGTGGCACTGAAGCTTTCTTT. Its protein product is CASTWTGGTEAFF.